This T cell receptor beta chain was documented in a study of tumor and adjacent non-tumor tissue in lung cancer. Looking at the study overall: Some 3.9 million productive TCRbeta reads were obtained per sample on average.

CDR3 size: 15 residues. Per the germline V gene, CDR1 is SGHRS and CDR2 is YFSETQ. A word on this clonotype: Its antigen is unknown. At one end, the junction sequence differs from germline, possibly due to a read error.

RNA was extracted from bulk tissue without any cell sorting. Chemotherapy-naive patients with new lung cancer underwent thoracic surgery in China, August–November 2014. Findings and limits, study-wide: Normal lung showed higher cumulative top 100 clone frequency than tumor.

TCRbeta libraries were built with three rounds of nested PCR, modified from ARM-PCR. TCRdb re-derived calls from the multiplex PCR reads in MiXCR, one entry per CDR3 protein. This table has about 110,000 distinct CDR3 sequences, roughly 74% appearing once. This receptor was taken from a woman aged 60-75 years with non-small cell lung cancer. The J gene is TRBJ2-1, the V gene TRBV5-1; 10 bases are shared with TRBD2. What was sequenced was lung tumor tissue. CDR3 nucleotides: TGCGCAAGCAGCATGAGGACTAGCGGTTACAATGAGCAGTTCTTC. Translation gives CASSMRTSGYNEQFF.